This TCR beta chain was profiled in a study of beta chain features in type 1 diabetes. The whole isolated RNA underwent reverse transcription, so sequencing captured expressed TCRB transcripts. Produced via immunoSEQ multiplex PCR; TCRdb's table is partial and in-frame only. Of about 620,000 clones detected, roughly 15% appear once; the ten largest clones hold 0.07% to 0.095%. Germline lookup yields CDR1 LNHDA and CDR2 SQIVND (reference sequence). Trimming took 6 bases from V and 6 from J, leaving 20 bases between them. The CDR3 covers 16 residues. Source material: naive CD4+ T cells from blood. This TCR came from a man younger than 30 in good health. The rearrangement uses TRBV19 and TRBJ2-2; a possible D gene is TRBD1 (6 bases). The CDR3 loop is CASSPGQGSGSGELFF. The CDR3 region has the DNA TGTGCCAGTAGCCCGGGACAAGGGTCTGGATCCGGGGAGCTGTTTTTT. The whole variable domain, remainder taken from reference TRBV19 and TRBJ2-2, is DGGITQSPKYLFRKEGQNVTLSCEQNLNHDAMYWYRQDPGQGLRLIYYSQIVNDFQKGDIAEGYSVSREKKESFPLTVTSAQKNPTAFYLCASSPGQGSGSGELFFGEGSRLTVL.